The sequence of this T cell receptor (beta chain) was determined in a study of blood T cell repertoires in COVID-19. Germline values: CDR1 MNHEY, CDR2 SVGAGI. The CDR3 length is 10 residues. V dropped 8 bases and J dropped 2 bases, with 4 bases sitting between them. Using immunoSEQ multiplex PCR, the repertoire was profiled, and TCRdb retains in-frame clones only, with some absent. The sample yields about 190,000 clones, more than 75% seen once. This clonotype was obtained from a man in his forties or fifties with active or convalescent COVID-19. The specimen was peripheral blood. The genes are TRBV6-5 and TRBJ2-7; D gene ambiguous. CDR3 loop: CASSTYEQYF. DNA of the CDR3: TGTGCCAGCTCTACCTACGAGCAGTACTTC.